These T cell receptor beta chains were read from a single sample in a study of CD8 T cells in ankylosing spondylitis. TCRdb passed the 5' RACE reads through MiXCR, listing each CDR3 protein once. The data contain roughly 230,000 distinct CDR3 sequences, 18% of them seen just once; the ten biggest clones take up approximately 33%. The sequencing sample was made of blood, either unsorted or a sorted T cell fraction (not recorded which). Receptors were obtained from a male donor with ankylosing spondylitis or in good health (not recorded which). CDR3s include the opening cysteine and the closing phenylalanine or tryptophan. D genes are given only for firm matches. A row's size may be missing; if present it is once, few, many or a size class.

TRBV4-2	many	TRBJ2-3	NA	CASSPPLVATDTQYF	TGTGCCAGCAGTCCTCCCCTTGTTGCCACAGATACGCAGTATTTT
TRBV29-1	few	TRBJ2-3	NA	CSVAQDTQYF	TGCAGCGTCGCCCAAGATACGCAGTATTTT
TRBV20-1	many	TRBJ1-1	NA	CSARDAGRTEAFF	TGCAGTGCTAGAGATGCAGGGAGGACTGAAGCTTTCTTT
TRBV12-3/TRBV12-4	NA	TRBJ2-2	NA	CASSPHLTSGELFF	TGTGCCAGCAGTCCCCATCTGACCAGCGGGGAGCTGTTTTTT
TRBV24-1	many	TRBJ2-3	TRBD1	CATRAGGGETDTQYF	TGTGCCACCAGAGCAGGGGGCGGGGAGACAGATACGCAGTATTTT
TRBV29-1	few	TRBJ2-3	NA	CSVENGSTDTQYF	TGCAGCGTTGAAAACGGGAGCACAGATACGCAGTATTTT
TRBV9	NA	TRBJ2-3	NA	CASSPGREYGTDTQYF	TGTGCCAGCAGCCCAGGCCGGGAGTATGGCACAGATACGCAGTATTTT
TRBV9	few	TRBJ2-2	TRBD1	CASSVDGGQYTGELFF	TGTGCCAGCAGCGTAGATGGGGGACAGTACACCGGGGAGCTGTTTTTT
TRBV4-1	many	TRBJ1-1	NA	CASSQAWPPNTEAFF	TGCGCCAGCAGCCAAGCTTGGCCTCCGAACACTGAAGCTTTCTTT
TRBV4-3	NA	TRBJ2-5	TRBD2	CASSQDRLAGGPLAETQYF	TGCGCCAGCAGCCAAGATCGGCTAGCGGGAGGGCCTCTGGCAGAGACCCAGTACTTC
TRBV7-8	few	TRBJ2-2	NA	CASSLRWGGGELFF	TGTGCCAGCAGCTTAAGATGGGGAGGAGGGGAGCTGTTTTTT
TRBV28	NA	TRBJ1-1	NA	CASSSPPTLGTEAFF	TGTGCCAGCAGTTCACCACCGACACTTGGGACTGAAGCTTTCTTT
TRBV11-2	NA	TRBJ2-1	NA	CASSPRDTSYNEQFF	TGTGCCAGCAGCCCTCGGGACACCTCCTACAATGAGCAGTTCTTC
TRBV6-2/TRBV6-3	NA	TRBJ2-1	TRBD2	CASSYIVAGDEQFF	TGTGCCAGCAGTTACATAGTGGCGGGGGATGAGCAGTTCTTC
TRBV12-3/TRBV12-4	few	TRBJ2-1	NA	CASRAGDNEQFF	TGTGCCAGCAGGGCCGGAGACAACGAGCAGTTCTTC
TRBV6-2/TRBV6-3	few	TRBJ1-1	TRBD1	CASSYDVRQGNTEAFF	TGTGCCAGCAGTTACGACGTCCGACAGGGGAACACTGAAGCTTTCTTT
TRBV7-9	many	TRBJ2-7	NA	CASSQTELGEQYF	TGTGCCAGCAGCCAGACAGAGTTGGGCGAGCAGTACTTC
TRBV28	few	TRBJ2-7	TRBD1	CASSLFSGTGDDEQYF	TGTGCCAGCAGTTTATTCTCAGGGACAGGGGACGACGAGCAGTACTTC
TRBV7-6	few	TRBJ2-7	NA	CASSSPPYYEQYF	TGTGCCAGCAGCTCCCCTCCCTACTACGAGCAGTACTTC
TRBV4-3	few	TRBJ2-7	NA	CASSQAKGYEQYF	TGCGCCAGCAGCCAAGCAAAAGGCTACGAGCAGTACTTC
TRBV7-9	many	TRBJ1-1	NA	CASSLAKAGVATEAFF	TGTGCCAGCAGCTTAGCAAAGGCAGGGGTGGCCACTGAAGCTTTCTTT
TRBV9	NA	TRBJ2-3	NA	CASSVDPEGDTQYF	TGTGCCAGCAGCGTAGACCCCGAGGGAGATACGCAGTATTTT
TRBV4-3	NA	TRBJ1-1	TRBD1	CASSQDRLRTGVGGAFF	TGCGCCAGCAGCCAAGATAGGCTCCGGACAGGGGTTGGTGGGGCTTTCTTT